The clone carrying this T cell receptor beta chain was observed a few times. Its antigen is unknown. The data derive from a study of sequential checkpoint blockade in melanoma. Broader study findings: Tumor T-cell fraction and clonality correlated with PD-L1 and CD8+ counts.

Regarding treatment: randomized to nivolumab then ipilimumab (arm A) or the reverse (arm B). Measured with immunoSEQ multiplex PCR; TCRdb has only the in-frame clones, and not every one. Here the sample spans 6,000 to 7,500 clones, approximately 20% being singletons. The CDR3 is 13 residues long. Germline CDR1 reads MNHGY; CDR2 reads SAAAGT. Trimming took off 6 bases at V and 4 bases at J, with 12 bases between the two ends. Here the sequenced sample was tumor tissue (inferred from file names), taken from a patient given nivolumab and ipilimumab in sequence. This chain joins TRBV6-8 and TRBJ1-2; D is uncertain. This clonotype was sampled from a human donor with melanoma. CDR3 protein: CASRGSLIYGYTF. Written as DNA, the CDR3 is TGTGCCAGCAGAGGATCCCTGATCTATGGCTACACCTTC.